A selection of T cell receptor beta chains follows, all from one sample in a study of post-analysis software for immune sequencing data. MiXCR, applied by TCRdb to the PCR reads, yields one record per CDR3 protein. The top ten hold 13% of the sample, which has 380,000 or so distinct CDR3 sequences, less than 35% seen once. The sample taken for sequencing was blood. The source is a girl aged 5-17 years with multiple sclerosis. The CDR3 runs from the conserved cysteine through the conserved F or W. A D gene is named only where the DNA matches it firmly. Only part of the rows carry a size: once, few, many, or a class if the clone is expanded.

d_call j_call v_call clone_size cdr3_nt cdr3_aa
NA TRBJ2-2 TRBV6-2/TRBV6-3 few TGTGCCAGCAGCATTTGGGGGGAGCTGTTTTTT CASSIWGELFF
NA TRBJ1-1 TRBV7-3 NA TGTGCCAGCAGCTTAAGAGGCAGCAGTGAAGCTTTCTTT CASSLRGSSEAFF
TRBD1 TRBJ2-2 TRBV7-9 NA TGTGCCAGCAGCTTCCTGGACAGGGACGTCACCGGGGAGCTGTTTTTT CASSFLDRDVTGELFF
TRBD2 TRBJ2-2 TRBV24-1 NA TGTGCCACCAGCGGTAGCGGGGGATTGGACGGGGAGCTGTTTTTT CATSGSGGLDGELFF
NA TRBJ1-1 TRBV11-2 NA TGTGCCAGCAGGATCCTCGCGGGGAAGGAAGCTTTCTTT CASRILAGKEAFF
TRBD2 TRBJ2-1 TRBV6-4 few TGTGCCAGCAGTGACAAAGCGGGGTCCTACAATGAGCAGTTCTTC CASSDKAGSYNEQFF
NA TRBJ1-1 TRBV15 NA TGTGCCACCAGCAGAGATCTCTTGGGCGCCCAGGGACGCGACACTGAAGCTTTCTTT CATSRDLLGAQGRDTEAFF
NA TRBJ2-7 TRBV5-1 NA TGCGCCAGCAGCCCCACCTCCGGGGCGCGAGGCGAGCAGTACTTC CASSPTSGARGEQYF
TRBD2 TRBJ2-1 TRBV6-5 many TGTGCCAGCAGTTACCTTTTAGCGGGGGACCCCTACAATGAGCAGTTCTTC CASSYLLAGDPYNEQFF
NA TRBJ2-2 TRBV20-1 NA TGCAGTGCTAGAGATCGGTCAGAGAGGAACACCGGGGAGCTGTTTTTT CSARDRSERNTGELFF
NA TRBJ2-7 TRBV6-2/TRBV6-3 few TGTGCCAGCAGTCCCGGACGGGCCAGGGAGCAGTACTTC CASSPGRAREQYF
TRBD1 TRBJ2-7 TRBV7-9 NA TGTGCCAGCAGCAGGGAAGGGGGCCCCTACGAGCAGTACTTC CASSREGGPYEQYF
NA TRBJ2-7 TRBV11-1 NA TGTGCCAGCAGCTTAGATTTCGGGGCAGGCTACGAGCAGTACTTC CASSLDFGAGYEQYF
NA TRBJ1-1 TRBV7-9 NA TGTGCCAGCAGCTTAGCCCGGGACCGTGAAGCTTTCTTT CASSLARDREAFF
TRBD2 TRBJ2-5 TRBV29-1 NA TGCAGCGTTGAAGAGGGGGGAGGGTCAGGACAAGAGACCCAGTACTTC CSVEEGGGSGQETQYF
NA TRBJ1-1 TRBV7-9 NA TGTGCCAGCAGCTTAGGCCTCAGGGAGAACACTGAAGCTTTCTTT CASSLGLRENTEAFF
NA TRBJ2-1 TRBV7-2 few TGTGCCAGCAGCCCAGTGACAGGCGATCAAGTGGGGCAGTTCTTC CASSPVTGDQVGQFF
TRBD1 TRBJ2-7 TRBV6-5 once TGTGCCAGCAGTTCCGTGGACAGGAGCTACGAGCAGTACTTC CASSSVDRSYEQYF
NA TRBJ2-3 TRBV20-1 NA TGCAGTGCCCTGCGGGGCACAGATACGCAGTATTTT CSALRGTDTQYF
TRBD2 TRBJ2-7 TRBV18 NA TGTGCCAGCTCACCAGGACTAGCGGGGGGCCAAATTTCCGAGCAGTACTTC CASSPGLAGGQISEQYF
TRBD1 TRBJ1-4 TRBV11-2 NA TGTGCCAGCAGCTCTTCAGGGGGAGAAAAACTGTTTTTT CASSSSGGEKLFF
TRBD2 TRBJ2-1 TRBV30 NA TGTGCCTGGAATGAGCGGGGGGGTGATGAGCAGTTCTTC CAWNERGGDEQFF
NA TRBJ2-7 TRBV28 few TGTGCCAGCAGTTCCCCCCAAGGGGGTTGGGCCTCCGAGCAGTACTTC CASSSPQGGWASEQYF
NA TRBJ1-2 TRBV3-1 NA TGTGCCAGCAGCCCCTCCCCGACAGAAACTAACTATGGCTACACCTTC CASSPSPTETNYGYTF
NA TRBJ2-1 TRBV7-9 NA TGTGCCAGCAGCTTACCGGCCTCAAACGGGCAGTTCTTC CASSLPASNGQFF
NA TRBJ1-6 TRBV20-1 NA TGCAGTGCTAGAGAACTAACAACCGGGTCACCCCTCCACTTT CSARELTTGSPLHF
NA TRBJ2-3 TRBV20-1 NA TGCAGTGCTAGCCGGACAACAGATACGCAGTATTTT CSASRTTDTQYF
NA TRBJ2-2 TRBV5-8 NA TGTGCCAGCAGCTTGCTTGGGGGGAAGAACACCGGGGAGCTGTTTTTT CASSLLGGKNTGELFF
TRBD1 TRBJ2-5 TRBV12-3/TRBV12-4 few TGTGCCAGCAGCTACAGGGGGTTAGAGACCCAGTACTTC CASSYRGLETQYF
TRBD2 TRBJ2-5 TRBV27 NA TGTGCCAGCAGTTTTGGGACTAAACGGAAAGAGACCCAGTACTTC CASSFGTKRKETQYF
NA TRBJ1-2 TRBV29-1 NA TGCAGCGCCGAATCCCGGTGGGGTAACTATGGCTACACCTTC CSAESRWGNYGYTF
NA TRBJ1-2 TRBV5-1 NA TGCGCCAGCAGCGACGGAGACTATGGCTACACCTTC CASSDGDYGYTF
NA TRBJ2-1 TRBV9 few TGTGCCAGCAGCGGAAGTCTGGGGGGCAACAATGAGCAGTTCTTC CASSGSLGGNNEQFF
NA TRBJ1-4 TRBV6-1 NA TGTGCCAGCAGCCCCCCCCGTGGCTTTGACGGGAAGGAAAAACTGTTTTTT CASSPPRGFDGKEKLFF
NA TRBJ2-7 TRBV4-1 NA TGCGCCAGCAGCCCCGGGACACGGAGCTCCTACGAGCAGTACTTC CASSPGTRSSYEQYF
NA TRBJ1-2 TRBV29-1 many TGCAGCGTTGGGGGGACCCCAGGTGGCTACACCTTC CSVGGTPGGYTF
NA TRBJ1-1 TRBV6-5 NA TGTGCCAGCAGTTTTGAGAGGGCAGCTGAAGCTTTCTTT CASSFERAAEAFF